This paragraph covers one TCR beta chain sequence. The target antigen is unknown. These data come from a study of T-cell reconstitution after alpha-beta-depleted transplantation in children. Whole-study findings and limits: T cells produced anew were the main source of T-cell counts and diversity one year after transplant. Several hundred graft clones that had expanded were reportedly the source of alpha-beta T cells about two months after transplant.

Unique molecular identifiers were built into the TCRbeta library. MiXCR, applied by TCRdb to the PCR reads, yields one record per CDR3 protein. The sample lists more than 90,000 distinct CDR3 sequences, about 9.4% occurring once. The receptor was derived from a boy between 2 and 10 years old with acute lymphoblastic leukemia, due to receive a stem cell transplant. The sample here was PBMCs, taken before TCRalphabeta/CD19-depleted stem cell transplant.

The CDR3 sequence: CAWEKMNTEAFF. The DNA for the CDR3 is TGTGCCTGGGAAAAGATGAACACTGAAGCTTTCTTT. V gene TRBV30 combines with J gene TRBJ1-1, with no clear D. Germline V gene data show CDR1 as GTSNPN and CDR2 as SVGIG (reference sequence). CDR3 length: 12 residues. With 5 bases removed from V and 0 bases from J, the gap between germline ends came to 7 bases. Using reference TRBV30 and TRBJ1-1 for the parts outside the CDR3, the full variable domain is SQTIHQWPATLVQPVGSPLSLECTVEGTSNPNLYWYRQAAGRGLQLLFYSVGIGQISSEVPQNLSASRPQDRQFILSSKKLLLSDSGFYLCAWEKMNTEAFFGQGTRLTVV.